This TCR beta chain was recovered during a study of CD8 T cells in Susac syndrome. From blood CD8+ and CD4+ T cells, TCR beta sequences were generated. The germline CDR1 and CDR2 sequences are LGHDT and YNNKEL (reference sequence). This CDR3 has 12 residues. RNA was extracted with the RNeasy kit, and a quantity of about 0.45 to 1 ug was reverse transcribed using random hexamers. TCRdb called the immunoSEQ multiplex PCR reads again in MiXCR, with one record for every CDR3 protein. The sample yields some 200,000 distinct CDR3 sequences, roughly 96% seen once. In the case of this clonotype: The junction and the germline gene differ at one end; a read error may be behind it.

V and J are TRBV3-1 and TRBJ2-7; 8 positions match TRBD1. This TCR was recovered from a human donor with multiple sclerosis. Sequencing input: CD4+ T cells from PBMCs. CDR3 protein: CASSVSAGGVHF. CDR3 DNA sequence: TGTGCCAGCAGCGTAAGCGCAGGGGGCGTGCACTTC.